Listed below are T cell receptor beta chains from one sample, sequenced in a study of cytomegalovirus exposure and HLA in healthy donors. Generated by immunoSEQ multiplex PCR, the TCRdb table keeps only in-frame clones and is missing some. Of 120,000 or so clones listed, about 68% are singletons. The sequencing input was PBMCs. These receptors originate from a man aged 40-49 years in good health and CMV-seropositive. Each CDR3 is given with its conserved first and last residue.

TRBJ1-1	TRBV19	CASSIERRGEAFF
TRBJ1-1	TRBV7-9	CASNGAALNTEAFF
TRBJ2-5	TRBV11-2	CASRREGETQYF
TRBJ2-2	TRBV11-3	CASSLDTSGGLNTGELFF
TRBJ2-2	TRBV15	CATSRDRGGTGELFF
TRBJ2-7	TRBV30	CAWSEGQSYEQYF
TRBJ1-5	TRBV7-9	CASSPGTGLNQPQHF
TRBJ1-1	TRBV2	CASSDKAGDTEAFF
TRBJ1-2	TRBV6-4	CASSDSAGGAEGYTF
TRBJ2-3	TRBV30	CAFSTGGTDTQYF
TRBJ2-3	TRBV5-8	CASSQIPGQDTDTQYF
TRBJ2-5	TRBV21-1	CASSKVWTACPIQETQYF
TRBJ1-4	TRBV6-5	CASSPLGAANEKLFF
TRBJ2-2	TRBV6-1	CASSTSGTGELFF
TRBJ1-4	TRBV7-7	CASSLTPGEKLFF
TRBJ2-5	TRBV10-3	CAISLDRGQETQYF
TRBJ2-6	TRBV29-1	CSVEGQGTSGANVLTF
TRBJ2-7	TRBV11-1	CASRNRGESVYEQYF
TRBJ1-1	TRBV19	CASSIGGNTEAFF
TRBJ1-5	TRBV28	CASSLPRVGAFNQPQHF